This T cell receptor (beta chain) was sequenced in a study of T cells in Graves' hyperthyroidism and ophthalmopathy. Study-wide background: At initial diagnosis, before any treatment had begun, peripheral blood was obtained.

Study-wide findings and caveats: Blood also showed most of the thyroid clonotypes that were expanded above 0.001.

CDR3 length: 16 residues. The V gene lost 6 bases and the J gene lost 1 base, with 19 bases spanning the gap. Germline values: CDR1 SNHLY, CDR2 FYNNEI. The table lists this clonotype with many counts. The target antigen is unknown. RNA transcripts gave rise to amplified TCR beta CDR3 regions. The TCR CDR3 was amplified in a first-round RT-PCR using the HTBI primer set. TCRdb analysed the multiplex PCR reads with MiXCR anew, one entry per CDR3 protein. The repertoire consists of hundreds of thousands of distinct CDR3 sequences, with over 12% occurring once and the leading ten covering 3.5% to 4.5%. The authors obtained PBMCs from roughly 10 ml of fresh peripheral blood.

This clonotype was obtained from a woman aged 40 to 50 with Graves' ophthalmopathy. Source material: blood. The chain carries TRBV2 and TRBJ2-7; a weak D match, TRBD1 (8 bases). The CDR3 loop reads CASRKNRGGFSYEQYF. Written as DNA, the CDR3 is TGTGCCAGCAGAAAGAACAGGGGGGGATTTTCCTACGAGCAGTACTTC.